Shown below are 15 T cell receptor beta chains from a single sample sequenced in a study of blood T cell repertoires in COVID-19. Profiled with immunoSEQ multiplex PCR; TCRdb holds only in-frame clones, not every one. This sample yields 100,000 to 150,000 clones, of which roughly 89% are seen a single time; about 2.1% belongs to the top ten. Sequenced sample: peripheral blood. These TCRs come from a woman between 50 and 59 years old with acute or convalescent COVID-19.

This rearrangement joins TRBV12-3 or TRBV12-4 to TRBJ2-7, with a tentative D call TRBD2 (5 bases). Trimming left V 7 bases short and J 6 bases short, with 10 bases between. CDR3 size: 11 residues. The CDR3 is CASTLGVEQYF. In nucleotides, the CDR3 is TGTGCCAGCACCCTCGGGGTCGAGCAGTACTTC.

This clone appeared a single time. This sequence joins TRBV19 and TRBJ1-5; D remains ambiguous. The CDR3 runs to 16 residues. CDR1 is LNHDA and CDR2 is SQIVND in the germline V gene (reference sequence). Trimming shortened V by 5 bases and J by 2 bases, and 16 bases separated the two germline ends. CDR3 nucleotides: TGTGCCAGTAGTCCGCAGGTGGGTTTGGGCAATCAGCCCCAGCATTTT. This codes for CASSPQVGLGNQPQHF.

V is TRBV3-1 (or the pseudogene TRBV3-2) and J is TRBJ1-6, with a tentative D call TRBD1 (6 bases). Germline V gives CDR1 LGHDT, CDR2 YNNKEL (reference sequence). V was pared by 6 bases and J by 10 bases, with 16 bases between. This CDR3 is 14 amino acids long. CDR3 DNA: TGTGCCAGCAGGTTACAGGGCTTGGGATCACCCCTCCACTTT. Protein product: CASRLQGLGSPLHF.

V and J are TRBV27 and TRBJ2-6; 11 bases map to TRBD1. Germline CDR1 reads MNHEY; CDR2 reads SMNVEV (reference sequence). The CDR3 spans 18 residues. The ends lost 2 bases at V and 0 bases at J; junction bases unmatched: 3. DNA of the CDR3: TGTGCCAGCAGTTTAAGGGGACAGGGGGTCTCTGGGGCCAACGTCCTGACTTTC. Its protein product is CASSLRGQGVSGANVLTF.

The rearrangement uses TRBV6-5 and TRBJ2-7, with a weak D call TRBD1 (7 bases). V dropped 4 bases and J dropped 6 bases, with 16 bases sitting between them. The CDR3 contains 14 residues. Germline loops: CDR1 MNHEY, CDR2 SVGAGI. CDR3 DNA: TGTGCCAGCAGTTGGACAGGCGGGGCGCGCGAGCAGTACTTC. Protein: CASSWTGGAREQYF.

J is TRBJ2-1 and V is TRBV5-6; 11 nucleotides match TRBD2. Trimming took 5 bases from V and 12 from J; bases not matched to a gene: 13. CDR1 and CDR2 (germline): SGHDT, YYEEEE. The CDR3 spans 15 residues. CDR3 DNA sequence: TGTGCCAGCAGTGAGGCGGTTCTAGCGGGAGGAGGGCAGTTCTTC. Residues: CASSEAVLAGGGQFF.

V usage is TRBV27 and J usage is TRBJ1-6; D not resolved. Germline V gene lookup returns CDR1 MNHEY and CDR2 SMNVEV (reference sequence). Trimming removed 2 bases from V and 13 bases from J, with 12 bases in between. This CDR3 region has 13 residues. For the CDR3, the DNA is TGTGCCAGCAGTTTAGGTCAGGTCGCGCCCCTCCACTTT. Residues: CASSLGQVAPLHF.

The J gene is TRBJ2-7, the V gene TRBV7-2; no firm D call. The germline gives CDR1 SGHTA, CDR2 FQGNSA. CDR3 length equals 15 residues. The V and J ends lost 1 base and 0 bases respectively, with 10 bases between them. The chain's CDR3 is CASSLGSVSSYEQYF. CDR3 nucleotides: TGTGCCAGCAGCTTAGGAAGCGTCTCCTCCTACGAGCAGTACTTC.

This chain joins TRBV7-9 and TRBJ2-5; 7 nucleotides line up with TRBD2. Germline V gene sequence: CDR1 SEHNR, CDR2 FQNEAQ (reference sequence). V shed 5 bases and J 5 bases; nucleotides not matched to a gene: 8. The CDR3 consists of 14 residues. The CDR3 DNA reads as TGTGCCAGCAGCCAAAAGCGGGGAAACGAGACCCAGTACTTC. Translation gives CASSQKRGNETQYF.

The chain recombines TRBV6-2 or TRBV6-3 with TRBJ2-1, with TRBD1 matching 8 bases. V gave up 5 bases and J gave up 5 bases; unmatched junction bases: 5. Germline CDR1 MNHEY, CDR2 SVGEGT. CDR3 length: 14 residues. CDR3 sequence: CASSLGQVDNEQFF. CDR3 DNA: TGTGCCAGCAGTCTGGGACAGGTAGACAATGAGCAGTTCTTC.

The V call is TRBV19, the J call TRBJ2-6, with a tentative D call TRBD1 (7 bases). V lost 5 bases and J lost 2, with 19 bases in between. Germline assignment: CDR1 LNHDA and CDR2 SQIVND (reference sequence). This CDR3 has 18 amino acids. The CDR3 is CASSATSRGVAGANVLTF. CDR3 bases: TGTGCCAGTAGTGCGACCTCCAGGGGGGTAGCTGGGGCCAACGTCCTGACTTTC.

The chain couples TRBV19 to TRBJ2-1; maybe TRBD2 (6 bases). With 7 bases removed from V and 0 bases from J, the gap between germline ends came to 13 bases. CDR3 length equals 15 residues. The V gene's germline CDR1 is LNHDA and CDR2 SQIVND (reference sequence). The CDR3 DNA sequence: TGTGCCAGTACGCGGGGCTCGAGCTCCTACAATGAGCAGTTCTTC. Its translation: CASTRGSSSYNEQFF.

This clone showed up just a few times. The gene calls are TRBV9 and TRBJ2-7; D possibly corresponds to TRBD1 (5 bases). The V gene's germline CDR1 is SGDLS and CDR2 YYNGEE. The CDR3 runs to 14 residues. The V end lost 4 bases, the J end lost 3 bases, and 14 bases lay between the germline ends. The CDR3 sequence: CASSFGHANYEQYF. CDR3 DNA sequence: TGTGCCAGCAGCTTCGGACACGCCAACTACGAGCAGTACTTC.

V usage is TRBV12-5 and J usage is TRBJ1-1; D is perhaps TRBD1 (5 bases). Trimming stripped 0 bases from V and 1 base from J, with 12 bases between. Germline V gene data show CDR1 as LGHNT and CDR2 as FRNRAP. CDR3 size: 16 residues. In nucleotides, the CDR3 is TGTGCTAGTGGTTTGGTACTTATGGGGGGGAACACTGAAGCTTTCTTT. It yields the protein CASGLVLMGGNTEAFF. Variable domain in full (rest from reference TRBV12-5 and TRBJ1-1): DARVTQTPRHKVTEMGQEVTMRCQPILGHNTVFWYRQTMMQGLELLAYFRNRAPLDDSGMPKDRFSAEMPDATLATLKIQPSEPRDSAVYFCASGLVLMGGNTEAFFGQGTRLTVV.

The V and J genes are TRBV6-2 or TRBV6-3 and TRBJ1-1; 7 nucleotides line up with TRBD1. The germline gives CDR1 MNHEY, CDR2 SVGEGT. The ends lost 4 bases at V and 0 bases at J; junction bases unmatched: 8. This CDR3 comprises 16 residues. CDR3 amino acids: CASSSKPQGLNTEAFF. The CDR3 DNA reads as TGTGCCAGCAGTTCAAAACCACAGGGGTTGAACACTGAAGCTTTCTTT.